The present entry profiles one TCR beta chain with its context. The antigen it recognizes is unknown. One base away there is no much larger clone; base qualities are not given. The data are from a study of blood T cell repertoires in COVID-19 (dated by TCRdb to 2020 to 2021). About the investigation overall: Samples from collaborators originated in the United States, Italy and Spain and spanned both the acute and convalescent phases of COVID-19. The repertoires were released in a freely available public database meant as a resource for research on the immune response to SARS-CoV-2. Deeply sampled blood TCRbeta repertoires from subjects exposed to, actively infected with, or recovered from COVID-19 were included in the dataset. The sample metadata nearly always contained a de-identified subject ID, COVID-19 status, age in years and sex. The samples were drawn from two sources: the first 160 participants of the ongoing ImmuneRACE study, and 1,000 to 1,500 subjects contributed by 6 global collaborators. Where available, HLA class I and class II types were obtained from metadata supplied by the sample provider rather than from assay-based typing. The material from the prospective study consisted of cDNA or gDNA derived from T cells, B-cell-depleted T cells, or PBMCs.

CDR1 and CDR2 were assigned from the germline V gene as SGDLS and YYNGEE. At the junction V is shortened by 1 base and J by 3 bases, with 9 bases in between. The CDR3 runs 14 amino acids, cysteine and phenylalanine included. Here the CDR3 DNA is all that survives: 42 bases in frame from base 1. On the study overall, not on this receptor specifically: How much clinical and demographic metadata was included differed by source and by participant, and the metadata was provided uncurated.

Whole blood was collected in K2EDTA tubes by collaborating institutions according to the institutions' own protocols. Collaborator samples were shipped for TCRbeta analysis as frozen whole blood, isolated PBMCs, or DNA extracted from either sample type. TCRbeta CDR3 regions were amplified from genomic DNA using the immunoSEQ Assay, a bias-controlled multiplex PCR. The authors processed their data as follows. The number of nucleated cells in each sample was estimated by amplification of reference gene primers within the assay. To quantify the absolute abundance of each unique TCRbeta CDR3 rearrangement, sequence reads were collapsed and filtered. Productive Simpson clonality was computed per sample as the square root of Simpson's diversity index over productive rearrangements. This immuneACCESS table, as held by TCRdb, lists in-frame sequences with V and J called but not all clones. Of the missing ones, under half trace to an unresolved V gene in checked studies; the others have no known cause. V and J calls and clone size are as listed in that table; D and trimming were resolved from the DNA. The sample profile shows about 120,000 clones; 78% of them were found once. The leading ten clones occupy 2% to 2.5% of the sample.

The chain employs TRBV9 and TRBJ2-3; the D gene is possibly TRBD1, with 5 bases matching. The specimen was peripheral blood. The clonotype was recovered from a man aged 70 or older with acute or convalescent COVID-19. The DNA is TGTGCCAGCAGCGTACAGGGTGTTACAGATACGCAGTATTTT. Translated, it gives CASSVQGVTDTQYF.